This T cell receptor beta chain appears in the sequencing data of a study of cytomegalovirus exposure and HLA in healthy donors. Germline CDR1 reads SGDLS; CDR2 reads YYNGEE. The length of the CDR3 is 15 residues. Trimming took 0 bases from V and 5 from J, leaving 13 bases between them. Assay used: immunoSEQ multiplex PCR; TCRdb lists only in-frame clones, some missing. The table includes approximately 160,000 clones, around four fifths detected once. The chain couples TRBV9 to TRBJ2-3, with D possibly matching TRBD2 (7 bases). Material for sequencing was PBMCs. The TCR sequence derives from a man aged 25-40 years in good health and CMV-seropositive. CDR3 in DNA: TGTGCCAGCAGCGTAGGGGAGGGGGAAGTAGATACGCAGTATTTT. Translating it yields CASSVGEGEVDTQYF.